The present T cell receptor beta chain was sequenced within a study of blood T cell repertoires in COVID-19. Study in general: The origin of the acute and convalescent COVID-19 samples was the United States, Italy and Spain. Sources were T cells, B-cell-depleted T cells, or PBMCs; the material itself was cDNA or gDNA.

V shed 5 bases, J shed 2 bases, and the junction held 5 bases outside the gene matches. Germline CDR1 reads MDHEN; CDR2 reads SYDVKM. There are 15 residues in the CDR3. As processed by the authors: By means of reference gene primer amplification, nucleated cell counts were estimated. Using immunoSEQ multiplex PCR, the repertoire was profiled, and TCRdb retains in-frame clones only, with some absent. The DNA was the basis for D and trimming; V, J and clone size are from that table. The table lists approximately 70,000 clones, roughly 78% of them singletons. The receptor comes from a man in his fifties or sixties with active or convalescent COVID-19. This chain connects TRBV28 to TRBJ2-5; 10 bases agree with TRBD1. Specimen: peripheral blood. In nucleotides, the CDR3 is TGTGCCAGCAGTGACCGACAGGGGGCTCAAGAGACCCAGTACTTC. Its protein product is CASSDRQGAQETQYF.